This T cell receptor (beta chain) comes out of a study of blood T cell repertoires in COVID-19. The CDR3 runs 13 residues. V was clipped by 1 base and J by 1 base, with 4 bases between them. Germline V gene data show CDR1 as SQVTM and CDR2 as ANQGSEA. Libraries were prepared by immunoSEQ multiplex PCR; TCRdb keeps only in-frame clonotypes and omits some of them. This table holds around 470,000 clones, 85% to 90% found once. The sequence came from a man between 18 and 29 years old with COVID-19, enrolled during active disease. Sequencing was done on a sample of peripheral blood. The chain couples TRBV29-1 to TRBJ2-2; D is ambiguous. In DNA form, the CDR3 reads TGCAGCGTTGAAGCGGTGAACACCGGGGAGCTGTTTTTT. It specifies CSVEAVNTGELFF.